A single sample gave rise to the 12 T cell receptor beta chains below, sequenced in a study of blood T cell repertoires in COVID-19. The assay was immunoSEQ multiplex PCR, and TCRdb's table has in-frame clones only and misses some. Counted here are about 64,000 clones, approximately 90% occurring once; the ten biggest clones make up about 9.1%. The sequenced sample consisted of peripheral blood. The receptors shown here come from a woman aged 80 or over with active COVID-19.

The V call is TRBV28, the J call TRBJ2-7; TRBD2 matches at 7 bases. V was pared by 8 bases and J by 0 bases, with 7 bases of the junction left unmatched. The CDR3 is 14 amino acids. Germline CDR1 is MDHEN and CDR2 is SYDVKM. As DNA, the CDR3 is TGTGCCAGCCACCTCGGGGGGAGCTCCTACGAGCAGTACTTC. This translates into CASHLGGSSYEQYF.

This chain uses TRBV19 with TRBJ2-3, with TRBD1 matching 11 bases. V lost 4 bases to trimming and J lost 14 bases; unmatched junction nucleotides: 8. Per the germline V gene, CDR1 is LNHDA and CDR2 is SQIVND (reference sequence). The CDR3 is made up of 13 amino acids. CDR3 region: CASSTTGQGVMYF. The CDR3 DNA is TGTGCCAGTAGTACGACGGGACAGGGGGTTATGTATTTT.

The rearrangement uses TRBV11-1 and TRBJ2-1, with D possibly TRBD1 on 6 matching bases. This CDR3 region has 11 residues. V was clipped by 6 bases and J by 9 bases, with 9 bases between them. The germline V gene has CDR1 SGHAT and CDR2 FQDESV (reference sequence). The CDR3 nucleotides are TGTGCCAGCAGAGCAGGGGTTGAGCAGTTCTTC. It encodes CASRAGVEQFF.

The chain has TRBV6-4 and TRBJ2-1, with a tentative D call TRBD2 (6 bases). CDR1 is MRHNA and CDR2 is SNTAGT in the germline V gene. This CDR3 has 14 residues. Trimming removed 6 bases from V and 3 bases from J, with 12 bases in between. The DNA for the CDR3 is TGTGCCAGCAGCATGGGAGGAGGCTACAATGAGCAGTTCTTC. Amino acid sequence: CASSMGGGYNEQFF.

The V call is TRBV2, the J call TRBJ1-2; 12 positions agree with TRBD1. The trim removed 3 bases at V and 4 bases at J, leaving 0 bases unmatched. Germline loops: CDR1 SNHLY, CDR2 FYNNEI. This CDR3 contains 14 residues. CDR3 in DNA: TGTGCCAGCAGTGAGGGACAGGGGGCCTATGGCTACACCTTC. It is translated as CASSEGQGAYGYTF.

The rearrangement uses TRBV5-6 and TRBJ1-1; 9 nucleotides align to TRBD1. With V trimmed by 0 bases and J by 4 bases, 4 bases remained unmatched. CDR3 length: 15 amino acids. Germline CDR1 SGHDT, CDR2 YYEEEE. This chain's CDR3 is CASSLEQGAVTEAFF. DNA of the CDR3: TGTGCCAGCAGCTTGGAACAGGGGGCCGTCACTGAAGCTTTCTTT.

In DNA, the CDR3 is TGCGCCAGCAGCTTGGAGGGGCCCCGCGGCTCTGGAAACACCATATATTTT. This gives the protein CASSLEGPRGSGNTIYF. This rearrangement joins TRBV5-1 to TRBJ1-3; perhaps TRBD1 as D (5 bases). The germline gives CDR1 SGHRS, CDR2 YFSETQ. CDR3 length: 17 residues. Between the trimmed V and J ends, which lost 0 bases and 0 bases, there was a span of 13 bases.

The rearrangement joins TRBV3-1 (or the pseudogene TRBV3-2) to TRBJ2-3; 8 positions match TRBD2. The CDR3 has 14 amino acids. The V gene end was trimmed by 1 base and the J gene end by 8 bases; junction bases not matched to a gene: 5. Germline V CDR1 and CDR2: LGHDT, YNNKEL (reference sequence). CDR3 sequence: CASSQADSGATQYF. The CDR3 DNA is TGTGCCAGCAGCCAAGCAGATAGCGGGGCTACGCAGTATTTT.

This clone was counted only a few times. The V call is TRBV30, the J call TRBJ2-7; TRBD2 matches at 8 bases. Per germline, CDR1 GTSNPN and CDR2 SVGIG (reference sequence). The CDR3 is made up of 14 amino acids. V shed 2 bases and J 4 bases; nucleotides not matched to a gene: 7. CDR3 sequence reads: CAWSPGGEMYEQYF. The CDR3 DNA sequence: TGTGCCTGGAGTCCCGGGGGGGAGATGTACGAGCAGTACTTC.

The chain recombines TRBV3-1 (or the pseudogene TRBV3-2) with TRBJ1-2; tentative D call: TRBD1 (5 bases). Germline CDR1 reads LGHDT; CDR2 reads YNNKEL (reference sequence). CDR3 length: 13 amino acids. V shed 3 bases and J shed 8 bases, with 13 bases lying between them. The CDR3 here is CASSHDSPRGYTF. CDR3 sequence (DNA): TGTGCCAGCAGCCACGACAGTCCGAGGGGCTACACCTTC.

V is TRBV5-8 and J is TRBJ2-1, with 7 bases fitting TRBD1. The CDR3 covers 15 residues. Unmatched junction bases numbered 6, after V lost 1 base and J lost 5 bases. Germline CDR1 is SGHTS and CDR2 is YDEGEE. CDR3 residues: CASSLFTGDHNEQFF. The DNA for the CDR3 is TGTGCCAGCAGCTTGTTTACAGGGGACCACAATGAGCAGTTCTTC.

The chain recombines TRBV20-1 with TRBJ2-1; tentative D call: TRBD2 (6 bases). The germline V and J ends were trimmed by 3 bases and 2 bases, with 11 bases remaining between them. Germline values: CDR1 DFQATT, CDR2 SNEGSKA (reference sequence). The CDR3 has 14 amino acids. The CDR3 sequence is CSASRDSTYNEQFF. The CDR3 coding sequence is TGCAGTGCTAGTAGGGACTCAACCTACAATGAGCAGTTCTTC.